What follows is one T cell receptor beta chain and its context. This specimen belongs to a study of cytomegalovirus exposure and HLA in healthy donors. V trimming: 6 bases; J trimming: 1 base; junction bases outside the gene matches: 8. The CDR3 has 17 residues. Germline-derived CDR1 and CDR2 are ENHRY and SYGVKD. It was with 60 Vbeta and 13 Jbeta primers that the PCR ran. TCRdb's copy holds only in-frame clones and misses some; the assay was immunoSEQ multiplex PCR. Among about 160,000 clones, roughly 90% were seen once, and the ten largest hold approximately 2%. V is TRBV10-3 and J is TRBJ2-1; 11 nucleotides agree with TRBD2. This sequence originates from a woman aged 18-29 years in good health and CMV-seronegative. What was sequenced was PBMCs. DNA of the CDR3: TGTGCCATCAGCCCCGGCGGACTAGCGGGTTCCTACAATGAGCAGTTCTTC. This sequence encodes CAISPGGLAGSYNEQFF.